This T cell receptor (beta chain) was sequenced for a study of cytomegalovirus exposure and HLA in healthy donors (dated by TCRdb to 2015 to 2018). Notes on the research overall: An earlier analysis of approximately 640 of the donors reported approximately 270 Gb of sequence data and 117 million unique TCR beta sequences from about 180 million T cells. Class I and class II HLA loci were covered by the typing at four-digit resolution. The number of donors typed differed by locus, with 629-630 for A, B, C, DRB1 and DQB1, roughly 520 for DQA1, 600 to 610 for DPA1, and approximately 470 for DPB1. The study aimed to test whether cataloging public T cell receptors could reveal signatures of past pathogen exposure. A later genetic analysis took genome-wide SNP genotypes for about three fifths of the 666 donors and used that subset as a discovery cohort. A separate validation cohort of roughly 130 different subjects was used in addition to the 666-subject first cohort. Among about 360 genotyped donors of the cohort, an average of roughly 240,000 unique TCR beta nucleotide sequences were sequenced per donor, roughly 18% of them non-productive. The T cell repertoires of 700 or so subjects were profiled by immunosequencing and related to cytomegalovirus serostatus. An early release that covered roughly 600 HLA-typed donors contained about 290 gigabases of sequencing data and some 87 million unique TCR sequences. In the later analysis, no new phenotypic data were used to find candidate immune exposures; instead, reliance was placed on TCR beta sequences and their occurrence across donors. To predict cytomegalovirus infection status, the study brought together high-throughput TCR immunosequencing, statistical association of individual TCRs with disease status, and machine learning. A later analysis re-examined previously published TCR beta repertoires from more than 600 donors and added high-resolution HLA genotyping to investigate patterns of TCR occurrence. Of the 300 to 450 genotyped donors, 80% to 90% were placed in the genetic ancestry cluster associated with self-reported Caucasian donors. Because of strong linkage in the cohort, four or five DR-DQ haplotypes were treated as single units for association and clustering. All discovery cohort repertoires had been generated on a single sequencing platform. In an earlier analysis of around 540 of the donors, high-throughput TCR beta sequencing was used to judge whether each TCR beta V gene segment behaved as functional or pseudogenic. Donor age, sex, ethnicity and CMV serostatus were compiled together with the repertoire data.

Receptor libraries were prepared by the immunoSEQ multiplex PCR assay. A mixture of 60 forward primers for TCR Vbeta segments and 13 reverse primers for TCR Jbeta segments was used in the multiplex PCR. Amplification of the CDR3 region of rearranged TCR beta genes was performed with a multiplex PCR assay on genomic DNA. On the Illumina HiSeq System, the amplified TCR beta libraries were sequenced as 87-base-pair reads. The source study handled its data this way. A later analysis tallied 75 million to 95 million unique TCR beta chains across the 666 repertoires, and approximately 12 million of those chains were shared by two or more donors. A nearest-neighbor algorithm error-corrected the raw reads and collapsed the reads into unique sequences, merging closely related sequences to remove PCR and sequencing errors. V, D and J gene segments were assigned by aligning CDR3 sequences to IMGT reference sequences. For a sequence to be retained, at least a six-nucleotide match to both a V gene segment and a J gene segment was required. Rearrangements were classified as productive when the CDR3 lacked stop codons and remained in frame with V and J, and all other rearrangements were classified as non-productive. CDR3 was defined by IMGT convention, running from the second conserved V-encoded cysteine to the conserved J-encoded phenylalanine. The earlier analysis of some 580 of the donors excluded any sequence lacking an unambiguous match to a single V gene segment. An earlier analysis of a few hundred of the donors called V segments functional above 56.7% productive rearrangements and segregating when the between-donor standard deviation exceeded 5%. A statistical classification framework was developed to diagnose cytomegalovirus status using the catalog of TCR beta chain sequences. V and J gene assignment, in a later analysis, came from comparing TCR nucleotide sequences with IMGT/GENE-DB human TR gene sequences. The TCRdist pipeline was used in a later analysis to assign CDR3 sequences and most-parsimonious VDJ recombination scenarios. In a later analysis, each TCR beta chain was defined by its CDR3 amino acid sequence together with its V-gene family, and reads without a unique V-gene family were excluded. As a way to deal with suspected cross-contamination and a sequencing artifact, a later analysis dropped under 600 nucleotide sequences that were highly shared and had low generation probability. In a later analysis, a clonal expansion index was calculated for each public chain from normalized within-repertoire ranks of inferred template counts. In a later analysis, generation probabilities were computed with a VDJ recombination model fitted to out-of-frame rearrangements, and the resulting probabilities were checked against IGoR. A later analysis scored TCR-TCR, TCR-HLA and TCR-CMV co-occurrence with hypergeometric tests, applying a repertoire-size bias correction to TCR pairs. In a later analysis, false discovery rates were estimated by permuting HLA or CMV assignments 20 times. In a later analysis, co-occurring TCRs were grouped using DBSCAN, and TCRdist sequence similarity was added for clustering within HLA-allele-positive subsets. Co-occurrence clustering excluded repertoires with fewer than 30,000 or more than 120,000 public chains, plus five with anomalous nucleotide sharing. Not all clones reach the TCRdb copy of this immuneACCESS table, which keeps in-frame sequences only. Checked studies attribute under half of the gap to unresolved V genes and leave the rest unexplained. The V and J calls and clone size were taken over from that table, and D and trimming were inferred from the DNA. For this sample there are 150,000 to 200,000 clones; roughly 72% appear just once. The top ten constitute approximately 2.2% of the sample.

In total, approximately 700 healthy bone marrow donors made up the cohort. At the time of sampling, every cohort member was nominally healthy, though immune exposures that went unrecorded were likely present. The donor tested CMV seropositive, placing the donor among the 289 seropositive members of the cohort. Each donor provided a peripheral blood sample, and peripheral blood mononuclear cells were used for TCR beta sequencing. Genomic DNA extraction from the blood cell samples was performed with the Qiagen DNeasy Blood Extraction Kit. According to the germline V gene, CDR1 reads SGHAT and CDR2 reads FQNNGV. The CDR3 spans 14 residues, from the cysteine through the phenylalanine. Kept here is only the CDR3 DNA, which spans 42 bases and is read in frame from base 1. Trimming removed 3 bases from V and 2 bases from J, leaving 10 bases between the germline ends. To note about this clone: It lacks a known antigen. Base qualities are not provided; no much larger clone lies one nucleotide away.

Study-wide conclusions, independent of this receptor: A later analysis found that HLA-associated TCR beta chains were more clonally expanded and had lower generation probabilities than equally common non-associated chains. A total of around 150 TCR beta chains were listed by the study as associated with cytomegalovirus. A few of the identified cytomegalovirus-associated TCR beta chains were confirmed in vitro to be specific for cytomegalovirus antigens. At a false discovery rate of 0.05, a later analysis linked about 17,000 TCR beta sequences to specific HLA alleles. Immune exposure information for the cohort was limited to CMV serostatus. Several of the top co-occurrence clusters appeared to be linked to parvovirus B19, influenza, CMV and Epstein-Barr virus, according to a later analysis. In a later genetic analysis, fewer N-insertions in productive TCRs were reported among donors in an Asian-associated ancestry cluster than the roughly 700-donor mean. In this cohort, only TCR beta chains were sequenced, and detectable features were limited by the absence of alpha or paired-chain data. Some IMGT-functional V segments, including TRBV6-2 and TRBV6-3, could not be told apart with the 87-base-pair reads, so those segments were excluded. A further reported finding was that TCR beta sequences accurately predicted the HLA-A and HLA-B alleles for most subjects in the first cohort. In a later analysis, the rate of TCR association differed among HLA loci, with DRB1 alleles having the most associated TCRs and HLA-C alleles having the fewest. Cytomegalovirus status was reported to be diagnosed by the classifier with high specificity and sensitivity in both the original and validation cohorts. Broadly in line with IMGT annotations, most TCR beta V segments showed up in productive rearrangements about 90% or about 30% of the time in an earlier analysis of around 550 of the donors. According to the authors, the approach could potentially be generalized to other disease states and immunological phenotypes. Most TCR sequences were observed very rarely across donors, whereas some public TCRs were present in many individuals. Sequencing depth was assumed to be roughly uniform across donors in the presence/absence analyses, though that assumption may not hold. Assigning TCR associations to individual alleles was difficult when HLA alleles, especially DR and DQ, strongly co-occurred. Most CMV-associated TCR beta chains appeared to be HLA-restricted in a later analysis, and the HLA associations seemed to be driven largely by CMV exposure. A cluster of highly shared sequence variants was judged likely to represent a technical artifact of the sequencing pipeline. HLA typing was unavailable for some donors at each locus, so association tests used only the typed subset. Because counts were too low, some 17 rarely observed V segments, including chromosome 9 orphons, were excluded from the earlier analysis of 587 of the donors. A later genetic analysis associated a missense DCLRE1C variant with V-gene and J-gene trimming of TCR beta chains, and an independent cohort replicated the association. Correlated functional status among segregating V segments might be attributable to linkage disequilibrium, but an unknown experimental factor could not be ruled out.

The rearrangement combines TRBV11-2 with TRBJ2-5; no D segment can be confidently identified. The sequence was obtained from a woman aged 25 to 39 in good health and CMV-seropositive. The sequenced material came from PBMCs. At the DNA level, the sequence is TGTGCCAGCAGCTTCGGCCAGACACAAGAGACCCAGTACTTC. It translates as CASSFGQTQETQYF.